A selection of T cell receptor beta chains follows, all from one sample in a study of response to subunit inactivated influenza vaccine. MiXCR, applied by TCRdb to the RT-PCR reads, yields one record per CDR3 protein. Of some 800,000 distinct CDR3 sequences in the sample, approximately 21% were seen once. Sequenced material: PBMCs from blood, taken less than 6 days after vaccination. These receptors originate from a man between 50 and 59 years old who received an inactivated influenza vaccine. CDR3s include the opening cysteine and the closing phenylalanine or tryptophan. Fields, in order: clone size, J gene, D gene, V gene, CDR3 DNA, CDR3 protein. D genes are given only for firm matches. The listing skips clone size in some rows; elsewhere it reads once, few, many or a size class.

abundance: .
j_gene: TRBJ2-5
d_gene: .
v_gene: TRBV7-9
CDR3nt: TGTTCCAGCAGCTTAGGTACAAACTGGGAGACCCAGTACTTC
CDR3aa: CSSSLGTNWETQYF

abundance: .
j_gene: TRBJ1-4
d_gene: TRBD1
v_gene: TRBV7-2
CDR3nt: TGTGCCAGCAGCTTAGGTCGGACAGGAACCGAAAAACTGTTTTTT
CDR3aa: CASSLGRTGTEKLFF

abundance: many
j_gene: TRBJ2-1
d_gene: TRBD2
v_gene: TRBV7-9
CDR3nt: TGTGCCAGCAGCTTGGTAGCGGGGGTCTACAATGAGCAGTTCTTC
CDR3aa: CASSLVAGVYNEQFF

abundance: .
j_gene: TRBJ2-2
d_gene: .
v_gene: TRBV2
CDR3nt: TGTGCCAGCATGGGAGGGGGGGGGCCCGGGGAGCTGTTTTTT
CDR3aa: CASMGGGGPGELFF

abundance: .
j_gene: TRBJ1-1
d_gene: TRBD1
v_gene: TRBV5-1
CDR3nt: TGCGCCAGCAGCTTGGGGACAGGGGCGGGCACTGAAGCTTTCTTT
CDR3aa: CASSLGTGAGTEAFF

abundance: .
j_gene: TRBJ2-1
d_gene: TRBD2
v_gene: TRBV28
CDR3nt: TGTGCCAGCAGCCAAAGCGGGGGAAATTACAATGAGCAGTTCTTC
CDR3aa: CASSQSGGNYNEQFF

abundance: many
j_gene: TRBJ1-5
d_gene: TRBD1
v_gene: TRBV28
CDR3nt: TGTGCCAGCAGTTTATCGACAGGGGGCATAGATCAGCCCCAGCATTTT
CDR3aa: CASSLSTGGIDQPQHF

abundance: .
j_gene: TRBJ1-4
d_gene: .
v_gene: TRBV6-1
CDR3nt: TGTGCCAGCAGTGTAGGGACTGGGGAAAAACTGTTTTTT
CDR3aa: CASSVGTGEKLFF

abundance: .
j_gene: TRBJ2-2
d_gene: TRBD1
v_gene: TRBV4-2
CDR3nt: TGTGCCAGCAGCCAGAGGGCCGACAGGGTAGGCACCGGGGAGCTGTTTTTT
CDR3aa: CASSQRADRVGTGELFF

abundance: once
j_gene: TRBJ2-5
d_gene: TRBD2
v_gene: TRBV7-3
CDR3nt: TGTGCCAGCAGCCTCACTAGCGACCTTGAGACCCAGTACTTC
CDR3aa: CASSLTSDLETQYF

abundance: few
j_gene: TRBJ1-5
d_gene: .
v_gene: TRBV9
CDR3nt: TGTGCCAGCAGCGCAACAGGGAATAGCAATCAGCCCCAGCATTTT
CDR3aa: CASSATGNSNQPQHF

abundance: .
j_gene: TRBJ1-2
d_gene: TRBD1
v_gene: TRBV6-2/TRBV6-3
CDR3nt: TGTGCCAGCAGTGCTGACGGGACAGGGAGTCCCAACTATGGCTACACCTTC
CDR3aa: CASSADGTGSPNYGYTF

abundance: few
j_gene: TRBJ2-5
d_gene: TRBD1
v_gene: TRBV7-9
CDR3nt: TGTGCCAGCAGCCCCGCGCCGGGACAGGGAGTTGAGACCCAGTACTTC
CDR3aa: CASSPAPGQGVETQYF

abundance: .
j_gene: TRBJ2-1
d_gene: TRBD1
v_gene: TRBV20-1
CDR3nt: TGCTGTGCTAGAGAGGGGGGACAGGGCCTTTACAATGAGCAGTTCTTC
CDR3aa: CCAREGGQGLYNEQFF

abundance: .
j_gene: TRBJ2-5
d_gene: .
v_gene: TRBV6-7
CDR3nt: TGTGCCAGCAGTCAGGGATGTTGGGAGACCCAGTACTTC
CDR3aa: CASSQGCWETQYF

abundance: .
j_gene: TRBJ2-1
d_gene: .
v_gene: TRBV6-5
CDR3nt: TGTGCCAGCAGTTACCGGTTGTCGACTGTGGTCTACAATGAGCAGTTCTTC
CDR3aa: CASSYRLSTVVYNEQFF

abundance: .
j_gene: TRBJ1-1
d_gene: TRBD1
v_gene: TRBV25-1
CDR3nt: TGTGCCAGCAGAGCTCCGGGACAGCACACTGAAGCTTTCTTT
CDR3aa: CASRAPGQHTEAFF

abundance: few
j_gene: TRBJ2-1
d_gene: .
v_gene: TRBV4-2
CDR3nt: TGTGCCAGCAGCCAAGATCCGGGTAGCAGGGTCCCTGAGCAGTTCTTC
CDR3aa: CASSQDPGSRVPEQFF

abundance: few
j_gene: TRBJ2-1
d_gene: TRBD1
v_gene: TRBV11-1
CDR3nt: TGTGCCAGCAGCTCGCAGGCGATCAGGGGGCTGAAGCTTACCCCAAGGAATGAGCAGTTCTTC
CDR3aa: CASSSQAIRGLKLTPRNEQFF

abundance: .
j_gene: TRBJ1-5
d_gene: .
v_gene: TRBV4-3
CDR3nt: TGCGCCAGCAGCCAAGATATAAGCAGGGGCAATCAGCCCCAGCATTTT
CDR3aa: CASSQDISRGNQPQHF

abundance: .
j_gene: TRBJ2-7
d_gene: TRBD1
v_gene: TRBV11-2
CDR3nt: TGTGCCAGCAGCGCGAGAGGTCCTCGACAGGGGTTTATCTACGAGCAGTACTTC
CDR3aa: CASSARGPRQGFIYEQYF

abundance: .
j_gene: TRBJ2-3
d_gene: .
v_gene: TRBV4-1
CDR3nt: TGCGCCAGCAGCCAAGGGCCAGGACTCCACACAGATACGCAGTATTTT
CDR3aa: CASSQGPGLHTDTQYF

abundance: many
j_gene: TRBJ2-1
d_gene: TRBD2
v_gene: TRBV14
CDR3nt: TGTGCCAGCAGCCAAGACCATGGACTAGCGGGATTTCTGAGCTCCTACAATGAGCAGTTCTTC
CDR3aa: CASSQDHGLAGFLSSYNEQFF

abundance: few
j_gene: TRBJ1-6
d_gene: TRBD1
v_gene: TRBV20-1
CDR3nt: TGCAGTGCTAGAGCAGGGGGTGATTCACCCCTCCACTTT
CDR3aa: CSARAGGDSPLHF

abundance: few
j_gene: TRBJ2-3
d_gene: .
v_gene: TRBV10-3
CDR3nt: TGTGCCATCAGCGCAGTGGGAGATACGCAGTATTTT
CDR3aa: CAISAVGDTQYF

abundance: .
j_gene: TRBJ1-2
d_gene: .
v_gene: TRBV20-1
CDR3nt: TGCAGTGCTCCGACAGAGTATAACTATGGCTACACCTTC
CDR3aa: CSAPTEYNYGYTF

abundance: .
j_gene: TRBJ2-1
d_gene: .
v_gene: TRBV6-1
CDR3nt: TGTGCCAGCAGTGATTTTTCGGGGGTGTCCTACAATGAGCAGTTCTTC
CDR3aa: CASSDFSGVSYNEQFF

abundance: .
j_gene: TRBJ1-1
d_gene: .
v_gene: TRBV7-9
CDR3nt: TGTGCCAGCAGCTTTCCGCCGGGGGATTCCGGAGCTTTCTTT
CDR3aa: CASSFPPGDSGAFF

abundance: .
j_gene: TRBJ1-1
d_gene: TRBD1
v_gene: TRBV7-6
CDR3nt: TGTGCCAGCAGCAAACGACCCGTGGGGCAGGGGGACACTGAAGCTTTCTTT
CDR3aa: CASSKRPVGQGDTEAFF

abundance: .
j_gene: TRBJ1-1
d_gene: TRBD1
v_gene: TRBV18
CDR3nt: TGTGCCAGCTCACCGAACCGGGACAGGGTATCCACTGAAGCTTTCTTT
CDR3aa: CASSPNRDRVSTEAFF

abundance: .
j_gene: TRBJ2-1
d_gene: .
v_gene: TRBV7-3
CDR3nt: TGTGCCAGCAGCTTAAGGCGAGGGCCTAACAATGAGCAGTTCTTC
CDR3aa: CASSLRRGPNNEQFF

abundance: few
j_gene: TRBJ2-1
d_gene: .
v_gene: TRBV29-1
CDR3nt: TGCAGCGTTGAACGCCTAGGTGTTAACAATGAGCAGTTCTTC
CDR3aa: CSVERLGVNNEQFF

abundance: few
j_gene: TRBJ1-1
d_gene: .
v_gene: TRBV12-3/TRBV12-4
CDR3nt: TGTGCCAGCAGTTTTAGTGGGGGGTGGGCTGAAGCTTTCTTT
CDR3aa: CASSFSGGWAEAFF

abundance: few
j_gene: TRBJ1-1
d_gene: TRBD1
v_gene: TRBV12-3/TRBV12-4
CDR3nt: TGTGCCAGCACACCGACAGGGCCTAACACTGAAGCTTTCTTT
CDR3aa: CASTPTGPNTEAFF

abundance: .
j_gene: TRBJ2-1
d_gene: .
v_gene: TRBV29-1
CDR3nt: TGCAGCGTTGTAACAGGGACCTACAATGAGCAGTTCTTC
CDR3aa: CSVVTGTYNEQFF

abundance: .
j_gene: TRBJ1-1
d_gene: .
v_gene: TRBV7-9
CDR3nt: TGTGCCAGCAGCTTCGACCCGGGGGGTACTGAAGCTTTCTTT
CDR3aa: CASSFDPGGTEAFF

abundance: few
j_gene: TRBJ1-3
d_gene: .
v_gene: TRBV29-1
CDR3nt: TGCAGCGTTGAAAAGGGGGGAAACACCATATATTTT
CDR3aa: CSVEKGGNTIYF

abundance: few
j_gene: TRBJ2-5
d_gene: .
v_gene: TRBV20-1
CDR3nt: TGCAGTGCTAGAGACCCCGGGGCAACCCAAGAGACCCAGTACTTC
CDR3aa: CSARDPGATQETQYF

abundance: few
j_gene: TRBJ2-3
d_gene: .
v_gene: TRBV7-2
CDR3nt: TGTGCCAGCAGCTTAGGAGGGAGCAGAAGCACAGATACGCAGTATTTT
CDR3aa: CASSLGGSRSTDTQYF